This TCR beta chain was observed in a study of human T cells and chemical hapten exposure. Each CDR3 protein gets one entry after TCRdb re-called the RACE reads with MiXCR. The profile shows 30,000 or so distinct CDR3 sequences, 5% to 6.5% of them singletons. By share, this clonotype ranks as medium-sized. Unmatched junction bases numbered 2, after V lost 2 bases and J lost 4 bases. The CDR3 runs 14 residues. Germline V gives CDR1 DFQATT, CDR2 SNEGSKA (reference sequence). Time point specified: patch test 3, about 24 weeks after DPC sensitization. Treatment specified: therapeutic diphenylcyclopropenone sensitization with weekly scalp DPC. The total RNA was obtained from whole blood that was not fractionated.

Source: whole blood, taken in connection with sensitization to the hapten diphenylcyclopropenone (DPC). This receptor was obtained from a man under 40 with alopecia areata. Some clones in this sample may be carry-over from other donors' samples. V is TRBV20-1 and J is TRBJ2-1; 10 bases agree with TRBD2. The CDR3 loop is CSARLAGVYNEQFF. The CDR3 DNA reads TGCAGTGCTAGACTAGCGGGGGTTTACAATGAGCAGTTCTTC.